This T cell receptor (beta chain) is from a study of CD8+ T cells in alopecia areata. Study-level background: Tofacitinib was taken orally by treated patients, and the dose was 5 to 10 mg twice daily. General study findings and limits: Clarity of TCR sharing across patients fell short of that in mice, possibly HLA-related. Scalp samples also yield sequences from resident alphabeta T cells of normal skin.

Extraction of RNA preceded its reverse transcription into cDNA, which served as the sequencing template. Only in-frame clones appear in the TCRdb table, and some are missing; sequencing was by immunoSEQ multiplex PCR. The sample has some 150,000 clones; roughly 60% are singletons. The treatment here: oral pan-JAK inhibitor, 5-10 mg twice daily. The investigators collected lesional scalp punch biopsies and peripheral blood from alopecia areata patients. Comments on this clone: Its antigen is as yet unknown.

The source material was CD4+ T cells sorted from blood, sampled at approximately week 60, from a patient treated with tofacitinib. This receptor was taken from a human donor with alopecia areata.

CDR3 residues: CAWSVGLPAYEQYF. CDR3 in DNA: TGTGCCTGGAGTGTAGGTCTACCTGCCTACGAGCAGTACTTC. The gene calls are TRBV30 and TRBJ2-7, with unresolved D. The CDR3 runs to 14 residues. The V end lost 0 bases, the J end lost 2 bases, and 11 bases lay between the germline ends. Germline CDR1 reads GTSNPN; CDR2 reads SVGIG (reference sequence). The whole variable domain, remainder taken from reference TRBV30 and TRBJ2-7, is SQTIHQWPATLVQPVGSPLSLECTVEGTSNPNLYWYRQAAGRGLQLLFYSVGIGQISSEVPQNLSASRPQDRQFILSSKKLLLSDSGFYLCAWSVGLPAYEQYFGPGTRLTVT.